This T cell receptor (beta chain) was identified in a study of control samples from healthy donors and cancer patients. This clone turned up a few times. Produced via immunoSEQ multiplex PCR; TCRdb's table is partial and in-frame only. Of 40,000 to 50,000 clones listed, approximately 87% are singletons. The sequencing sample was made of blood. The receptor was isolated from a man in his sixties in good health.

The CDR3 DNA reads as TGTGCCAGTAGTATTGGTAGCGGGGCTGGGGCCAACGTCCTGACTTTC. Protein: CASSIGSGAGANVLTF. The genes are TRBV19 and TRBJ2-6; 8 nucleotides agree with TRBD2. The V gene end was trimmed by 3 bases and the J gene end by 2 bases; junction bases not matched to a gene: 3. CDR3 size: 16 residues. Per germline, CDR1 LNHDA and CDR2 SQIVND (reference sequence).